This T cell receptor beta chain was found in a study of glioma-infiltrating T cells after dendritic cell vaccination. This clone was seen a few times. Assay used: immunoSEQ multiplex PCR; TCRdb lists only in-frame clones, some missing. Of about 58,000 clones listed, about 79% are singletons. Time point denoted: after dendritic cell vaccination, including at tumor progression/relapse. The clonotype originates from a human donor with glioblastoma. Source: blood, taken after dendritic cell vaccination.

CDR3 residues: CASRRRDSPLHF. The CDR3 DNA sequence: TGTGCCAGCAGAAGACGGGATTCACCCCTCCACTTT. This chain joins TRBV6-5 and TRBJ1-6, with D unresolved. The CDR3 is 12 amino acids. CDR1 is MNHEY and CDR2 is SVGAGI in the germline V gene. V was trimmed by 6 bases and J by 8 bases, leaving 8 bases between them.